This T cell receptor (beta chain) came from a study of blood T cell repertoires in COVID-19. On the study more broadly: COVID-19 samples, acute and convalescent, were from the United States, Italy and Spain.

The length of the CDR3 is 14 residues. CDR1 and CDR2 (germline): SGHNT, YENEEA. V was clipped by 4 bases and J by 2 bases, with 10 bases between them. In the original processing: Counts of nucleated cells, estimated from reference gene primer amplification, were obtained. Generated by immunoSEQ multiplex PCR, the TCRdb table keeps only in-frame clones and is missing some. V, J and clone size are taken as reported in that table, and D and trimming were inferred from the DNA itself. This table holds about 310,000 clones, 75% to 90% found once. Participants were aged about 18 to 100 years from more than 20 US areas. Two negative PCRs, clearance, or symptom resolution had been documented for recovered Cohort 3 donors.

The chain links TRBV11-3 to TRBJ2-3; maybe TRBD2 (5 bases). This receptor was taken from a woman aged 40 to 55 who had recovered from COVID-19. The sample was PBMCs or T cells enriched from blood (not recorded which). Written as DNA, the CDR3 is TGTGCCAGCAGCTACGGACTTATCACAGATACGCAGTATTTT. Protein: CASSYGLITDTQYF.